The T cell receptor (beta chain) under discussion was sequenced for a study of cytomegalovirus exposure and HLA in healthy donors. V was pared by 3 bases and J by 0 bases, with 12 bases between. This CDR3 spans 16 amino acids. Germline V gene lookup returns CDR1 LNHDA and CDR2 SQIVND (reference sequence). PCR involved 60 Vbeta and 13 Jbeta primers. TCRdb's table, derived via immunoSEQ multiplex PCR, lists solely in-frame clones and lacks some. Seen here are some 120,000 clones, just under 75% observed once, and the top ten hold 4.8%. For this clone: Antigen: not known.

Study findings and constraints: Most TCR sequences were seen very rarely across donors, but some public TCRs occurred in many. Later analysis suggested most CMV-associated TCR beta chains were HLA-restricted.

This TCR was recovered from a man aged 55 to 69 in good health and CMV-seropositive. Sequenced input: PBMCs. This chain connects TRBV19 to TRBJ1-3; D remains ambiguous. The CDR3 protein is CASSIGGIRSGNTIYF. The CDR3 nucleotides read TGTGCCAGTAGTATCGGCGGTATCCGCTCTGGAAACACCATATATTTT.